The sequence of this T cell receptor beta chain was determined in a study of cytomegalovirus exposure and HLA in healthy donors. Study-wide context: In a previous analysis, 117 million unique TCR beta sequences were found from some 180 million T cells.

This clone was counted only a few times. The antigen is undetermined. The J segment lost 4 bases and the V segment lost 6 bases, leaving 11 bases of the junction unmatched. The CDR3 runs to 15 residues. Germline CDR1 and CDR2: MNHEY and SVGAGI. The study ran its PCR with 60 Vbeta and 13 Jbeta primers. Assay used: immunoSEQ multiplex PCR; TCRdb lists only in-frame clones, some missing. The repertoire holds 200,000 to 300,000 clones, with 80% to 85% as singletons. Study-wide results and limits: Trimming of TCR beta V- and J-genes showed a link, identified in a later analysis, to a missense DCLRE1C variant. Cytomegalovirus-associated status was assigned to 150 to 200 TCR beta chains.

This clonotype was sampled from a woman in her sixties in good health and CMV-seropositive. Sequenced sample: PBMCs. The chain has TRBV6-5 and TRBJ2-7; 8 bases map to TRBD2. Written as DNA, the CDR3 is TGTGCCAGCAGAACCGTCGGCGGGAGGCAGTACGAGCAGTACTTC. This encodes CASRTVGGRQYEQYF.